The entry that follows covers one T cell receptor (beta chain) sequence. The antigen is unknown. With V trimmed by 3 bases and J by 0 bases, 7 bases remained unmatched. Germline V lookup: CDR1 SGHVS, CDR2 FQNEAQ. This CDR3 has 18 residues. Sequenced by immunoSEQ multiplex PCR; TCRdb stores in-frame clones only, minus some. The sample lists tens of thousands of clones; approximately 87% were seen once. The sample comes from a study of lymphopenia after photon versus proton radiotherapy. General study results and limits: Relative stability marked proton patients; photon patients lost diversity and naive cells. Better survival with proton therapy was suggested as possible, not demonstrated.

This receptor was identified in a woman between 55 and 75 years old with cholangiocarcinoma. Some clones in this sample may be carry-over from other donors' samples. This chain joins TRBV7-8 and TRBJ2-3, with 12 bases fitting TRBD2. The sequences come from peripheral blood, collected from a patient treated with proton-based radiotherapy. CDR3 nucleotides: TGTGCCAGCAGCTTCCTAGCGGGAGGGCCCGGGAGCACAGATACGCAGTATTTT. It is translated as CASSFLAGGPGSTDTQYF.